The rows below give T cell receptor beta chains drawn from one sample of a study of T cell repertoires in cytomegalovirus infection. MiXCR, run by TCRdb on the reads, gives a single entry per CDR3 protein. The repertoire holds about 920,000 distinct CDR3 sequences, with 31% as singletons. These receptors are not linked to any known antigen. Specimen: cultured CD8+ T cells from PBMCs, collected from culture after CMV antigen stimulation. The receptor source for this set is a human donor in good health (CMV status not recorded). Some clones in this sample may be carry-over from other donors' samples. Both conserved end residues are part of each CDR3. D genes are given only for firm matches. The listing skips clone size in some rows; elsewhere it reads once, few, many or a size class.

j_call d_call clone_size v_call cdr3_length cdr3_nt cdr3_aa
TRBJ2-3 TRBD2 few TRBV10-3 15 TGTGCCATCAACCCGACTAGCGGGGCAACAGATACGCAGTATTTT CAINPTSGATDTQYF
TRBJ2-3 TRBD2 . TRBV10-3 12 TGTGCCCTGGGACTAGCGGGGGGAGCGCAGTATTTT CALGLAGGAQYF
TRBJ2-7 . few TRBV4-1 14 TGCGCCAGCAGCCAAGAGAGGGCCTCCTACGAGCAGTACTTC CASSQERASYEQYF
TRBJ2-5 . few TRBV27 15 TGTGCCAGCAGTTTAATGGGACGCACACAAGAGACCCAGTACTTC CASSLMGRTQETQYF
TRBJ2-3 . few TRBV11-3 16 TGTGCCAGCAGCTTTACCGGACGGAGTAGCACAGATACGCAGTATTTT CASSFTGRSSTDTQYF
TRBJ2-1 . . TRBV9 15 TGTGCCAGCAGTCGGGATAGCGGATTTTACAATGAGCAGTTCTTC CASSRDSGFYNEQFF
TRBJ2-3 . few TRBV27 13 TGTGCCAGCAATCATGGCTCCCCAGATACGCAGTATTTT CASNHGSPDTQYF
TRBJ2-1 . . TRBV12-3/TRBV12-4 15 TGTGCCAGCAGCCAACAGGTGGACTTCTACAATGAGCAGTTCTTC CASSQQVDFYNEQFF
TRBJ2-7 TRBD2 . TRBV7-2 15 TGTGCCAGCAGCCCGTCCGGGACTAGCGGAAATGAGCAGTACTTC CASSPSGTSGNEQYF
TRBJ2-2 TRBD1 . TRBV7-4 17 TGTGCCAGCAGCTTATCGGTACTCCGACAGGGCACCGGGGAGCTGTTTTTT CASSLSVLRQGTGELFF
TRBJ2-1 TRBD2 . TRBV19 16 TGTGCCAGTAGTATAGTGGGGGGGAGCTCCTACAATGAGCAGTTCTTC CASSIVGGSSYNEQFF
TRBJ1-3 . few TRBV20-1 14 TGCAGTGCTAGAGATCCGATAATGGGAAACACCATATATTTT CSARDPIMGNTIYF
TRBJ2-6 . . TRBV14 15 TGTGCCAGCAGCCAATGTGGCTCTGGGGCCAACGTCCTGACTTTC CASSQCGSGANVLTF
TRBJ2-1 . . TRBV11-2 16 TGTGCCAGCAGCTCCCCCGGGGCAGGGCACTACAATGAGCAGTTCTTC CASSSPGAGHYNEQFF
TRBJ2-7 TRBD2 . TRBV4-1 14 TGCGTCAGCAGCCCTCACGCCCGGGAGGGCGAGCAGTACTTC CVSSPHAREGEQYF
TRBJ2-1 TRBD1 few TRBV12-3/TRBV12-4 18 TGTGCCAGCATGAGTTGGGGACAGTTTCTTTCACTCTACAATGAGCAGTTCTTC CASMSWGQFLSLYNEQFF
TRBJ2-1 TRBD1 many TRBV27 14 TGTGCCAGCAGTTTCGGGACAGACTACAATGAGCAGTTCTTC CASSFGTDYNEQFF
TRBJ1-3 TRBD1 few TRBV7-9 15 TGTGCCAGCAGCCGGAAGGGGGCGAAAGGAAACACCATATATTTT CASSRKGAKGNTIYF
TRBJ2-1 TRBD1 . TRBV7-6 14 TGTGTCAGCACAGCGCGACAGGGGAACAATGAGCAGTTCTTC CVSTARQGNNEQFF
TRBJ2-1 TRBD1 few TRBV10-3 16 TGTGCCATCAGTATGAGTCTGGGACAGGGATACAATGAGCAGTTCTTC CAISMSLGQGYNEQFF
TRBJ2-3 . few TRBV5-4 15 TGTGCCAGCAGCTTGAGGCGGGAAAGCACAGATACGCAGTATTTT CASSLRRESTDTQYF
TRBJ1-3 . few TRBV7-9 15 TGTGCCAGCAGCTTAGAGTGGGACACTGGAAACACCATATATTTT CASSLEWDTGNTIYF
TRBJ2-6 . few TRBV27 19 TGTGCCAGCAGTTTATCGGCCGGGGGCATTAGCTCTGGGGCCAACGTCCTGACTTTC CASSLSAGGISSGANVLTF
TRBJ2-7 TRBD1 many TRBV7-9 15 TGTGCCAGCAGCGGAACCGGGACAGGGGGCCAAGAGCAGTACTTC CASSGTGTGGQEQYF
TRBJ2-1 . . TRBV27 13 TGTGCCAGCACAGTTACAGGTACCGATGAGCAGTTCTTC CASTVTGTDEQFF
TRBJ2-1 . . TRBV4-1 15 TGCGCCAGCAGCCGCGCGGGGCCACTTGTCAATGAGCAGTTCTTC CASSRAGPLVNEQFF